Sequencing of this T cell receptor beta chain was carried out in a study of cytomegalovirus exposure and HLA in healthy donors. Findings and limits, study-wide: In a later analysis, TCR beta V- and J-gene trimming was associated with a missense DCLRE1C variant. A later analysis by the authors found several of the most significant clusters apparently linked to common viral pathogens. Because they were indistinguishable, some V segments, including TRBV6-2 and TRBV6-3, were excluded.

Remarks on this clone: Its target is unknown.

The PCR was carried out with 60 Vbeta primers and 13 Jbeta primers. Per the study methods: In a later analysis, the count reached about 75 million unique TCR beta chains, with around 10 million shared. The table came from immunoSEQ multiplex PCR; TCRdb's copy has only in-frame clones and leaves some out. V, J and clone size reflect that table, while D and trimming were determined from the DNA. The data contain more than 90,000 clones, roughly 76% of them seen just once; the ten biggest clones take up roughly 8%. Germline CDR1 reads SNHLY; CDR2 reads FYNNEI. The CDR3 is made up of 19 amino acids. V was pared by 5 bases and J by 5 bases, with 20 bases of the junction left unmatched.

The TCR originated in a human donor in good health. The chain couples TRBV2 to TRBJ1-1; 10 nucleotides agree with TRBD1. The specimen sequenced was PBMCs. CDR3 DNA sequence: TGTGCCAGCAGTCCAATTAAATGGGCCGACAGGGGGCGATTGACTGAAGCTTTCTTT. Amino acid sequence: CASSPIKWADRGRLTEAFF.